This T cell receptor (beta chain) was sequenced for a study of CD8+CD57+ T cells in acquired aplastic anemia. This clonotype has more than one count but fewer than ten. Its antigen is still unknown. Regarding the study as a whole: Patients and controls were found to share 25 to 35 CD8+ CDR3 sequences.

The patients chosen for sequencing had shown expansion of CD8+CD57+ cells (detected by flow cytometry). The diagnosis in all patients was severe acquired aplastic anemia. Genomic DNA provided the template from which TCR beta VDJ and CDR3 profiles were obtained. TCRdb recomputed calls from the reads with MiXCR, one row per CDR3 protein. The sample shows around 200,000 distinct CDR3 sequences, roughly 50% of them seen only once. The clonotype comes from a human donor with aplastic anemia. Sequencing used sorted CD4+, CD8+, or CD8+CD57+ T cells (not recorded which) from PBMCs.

CDR3 protein: CASTQIGQGGDGYTF. CDR3 nucleotides: TGTGCCAGCACCCAGATCGGACAGGGCGGTGACGGCTACACCTTC. The chain is built from TRBV2 and TRBJ1-2, with 8 positions matching TRBD1. J gave up 8 bases and V 7 bases, and 15 bases lay outside the gene matches. This CDR3 contains 15 residues. Germline V gives CDR1 SNHLY, CDR2 FYNNEI.